The rows below give T cell receptor beta chains drawn from one sample of a study of shared T cell receptors in the human thymus. The method was immunoSEQ multiplex PCR; TCRdb's version includes in-frame clones alone and lacks a portion of them. The sample has hundreds of thousands of clones; about 90% are singletons. The same sample was also studied in work on human thymus T cells.

The sample taken for sequencing was thymocytes. The receptors come from a boy younger than two with a congenital heart defect. Both conserved end residues are part of each CDR3. Each record gives: D gene, V gene, clone size, CDR3 length, J gene, CDR3 DNA, CDR3 protein. A D gene is named only where the DNA matches it firmly. A row's size may be missing; if present it is once, few, many or a size class.

TRBD2	TRBV29-1	few	14	TRBJ2-5	TGCAGCGTGTCCCCGGGACTAGCAGCAGAGACCCAGTACTTC	CSVSPGLAAETQYF
TRBD2	TRBV2	.	17	TRBJ2-5	TGTGCCAGCAAGAATTTACTAGCGGGAGTTTTCCAAGAGACCCAGTACTTC	CASKNLLAGVFQETQYF
.	TRBV10-3	.	15	TRBJ1-2	TGTGCCATCAGAAGTAGACACCCACTAGAGTATGGCTACACCTTC	CAIRSRHPLEYGYTF
TRBD1	TRBV11-3	.	19	TRBJ1-5	TGTGCCAGCAGCTTACCATGGGCCTTCAGGGGGCTTAGCAATCAGCCCCAGCATTTT	CASSLPWAFRGLSNQPQHF
.	TRBV6-1	.	15	TRBJ1-2	TGTGCCAGCAGAACTACAGGGTTAGCTAACTATGGCTACACCTTC	CASRTTGLANYGYTF
TRBD2	TRBV5-4	few	16	TRBJ2-3	TGTGCCAGCAGCTGCGAAGCGGGGGGCGGCACAGATACGCAGTATTTT	CASSCEAGGGTDTQYF
.	TRBV15	.	14	TRBJ2-7	TGTGCCACCAGCAGTTACAGGGGCGCGGGGGAGCAGTACTTC	CATSSYRGAGEQYF
.	TRBV14	few	16	TRBJ2-7	TGTGCCAGCAGCCCCGCCTCGGCGCGGAACTCCTACGAGCAGTACTTC	CASSPASARNSYEQYF
.	TRBV9	.	13	TRBJ2-7	TGTGCCAGCAGCGCCTCAGATTCCTACGAGCAGTACTTC	CASSASDSYEQYF
TRBD2	TRBV5-1	.	15	TRBJ2-3	TGCGCCAGCAGCTTGGCTAGCGGGGGGGCAGATACGCAGTATTTT	CASSLASGGADTQYF
TRBD1	TRBV27	.	15	TRBJ1-1	TGTGCCAGCAGAGGAACAGGGGATGGTAACACTGAAGCTTTCTTT	CASRGTGDGNTEAFF
.	TRBV2	.	13	TRBJ1-3	TGTGCCAGCACGTCAGGCTCTGGAAACACCATATATTTT	CASTSGSGNTIYF
TRBD2	TRBV5-1	.	15	TRBJ2-1	TGCGCCAGCAGCCTCGGACTAGCTCCCTACAATGAGCAGTTCTTC	CASSLGLAPYNEQFF